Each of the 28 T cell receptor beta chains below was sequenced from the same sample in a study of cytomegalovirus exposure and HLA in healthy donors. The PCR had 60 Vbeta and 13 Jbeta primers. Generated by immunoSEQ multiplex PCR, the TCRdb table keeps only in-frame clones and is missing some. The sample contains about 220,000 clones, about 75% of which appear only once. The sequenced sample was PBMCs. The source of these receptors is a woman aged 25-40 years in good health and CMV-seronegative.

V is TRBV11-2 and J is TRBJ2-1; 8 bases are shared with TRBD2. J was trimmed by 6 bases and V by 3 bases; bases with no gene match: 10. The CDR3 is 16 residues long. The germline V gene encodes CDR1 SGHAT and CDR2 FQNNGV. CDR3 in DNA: TGTGCCAGCAGCTTGACGGGAGGGCCGGTAATCAATGAGCAGTTCTTC. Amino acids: CASSLTGGPVINEQFF.

Here the CDR3 reads CASSWGASGANVLTF. In DNA form, the CDR3 reads TGCGCCAGCAGCTGGGGAGCCTCTGGGGCCAACGTCCTGACTTTC. This chain connects TRBV5-1 to TRBJ2-6; D is perhaps TRBD2 (5 bases). V dropped 3 bases and J dropped 0 bases, with 7 bases sitting between them. This CDR3 has 15 amino acids. Germline assignment: CDR1 SGHRS and CDR2 YFSETQ.

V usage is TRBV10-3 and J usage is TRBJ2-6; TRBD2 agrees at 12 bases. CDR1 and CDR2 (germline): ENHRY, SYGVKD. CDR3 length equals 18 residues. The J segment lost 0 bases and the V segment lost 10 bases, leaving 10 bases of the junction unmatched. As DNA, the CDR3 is TGTGCCACAAACCCTGGGACTAGCGGGTCCTCTGGGGCCAACGTCCTGACTTTC. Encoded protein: CATNPGTSGSSGANVLTF.

The CDR3 reads CASSPMTSGTIANTGELFF. The CDR3 nucleotides are TGTGCCAGCAGCCCGATGACTAGCGGAACTATCGCGAACACCGGGGAGCTGTTTTTT. The chain carries TRBV7-3 and TRBJ2-2; 9 bases line up with TRBD2. The junction had 13 bases not matched to a gene; V was cut back by 5 bases and J by 0 bases. The CDR3 extends over 19 amino acids. Germline V gene lookup returns CDR1 SGHTA and CDR2 FQGTGA.

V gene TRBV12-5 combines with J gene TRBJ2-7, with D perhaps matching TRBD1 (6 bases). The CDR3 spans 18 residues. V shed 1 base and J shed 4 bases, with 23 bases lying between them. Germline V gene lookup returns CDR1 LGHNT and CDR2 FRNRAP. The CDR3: CASGLAPIGQLKNYEQYF. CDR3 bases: TGTGCTAGTGGTTTGGCCCCGATCGGACAGTTGAAAAATTACGAGCAGTACTTC.

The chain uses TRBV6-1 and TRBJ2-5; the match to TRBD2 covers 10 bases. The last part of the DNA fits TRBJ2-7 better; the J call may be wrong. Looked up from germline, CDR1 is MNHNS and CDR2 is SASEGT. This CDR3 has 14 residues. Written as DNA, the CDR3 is TGTGCCAGCATAGAAGGGACTAGCGACTACGAGCAGTACTTC. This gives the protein CASIEGTSDYEQYF.

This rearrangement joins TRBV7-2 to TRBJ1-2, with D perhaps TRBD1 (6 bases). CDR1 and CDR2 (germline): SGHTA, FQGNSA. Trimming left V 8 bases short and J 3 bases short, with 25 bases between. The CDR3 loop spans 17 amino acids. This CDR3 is CASFGQLGQWGHYGYTF. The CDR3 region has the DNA TGTGCCAGCTTCGGGCAACTGGGACAATGGGGCCACTATGGCTACACCTTC.

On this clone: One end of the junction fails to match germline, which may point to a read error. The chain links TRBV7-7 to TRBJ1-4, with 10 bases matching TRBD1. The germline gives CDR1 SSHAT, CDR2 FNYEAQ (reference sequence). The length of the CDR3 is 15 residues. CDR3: CASSRSDRGDEKLFF. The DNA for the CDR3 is TGTGCTAGCAGCCGATCGGACAGGGGGGATGAAAAACTGTTTTTT.

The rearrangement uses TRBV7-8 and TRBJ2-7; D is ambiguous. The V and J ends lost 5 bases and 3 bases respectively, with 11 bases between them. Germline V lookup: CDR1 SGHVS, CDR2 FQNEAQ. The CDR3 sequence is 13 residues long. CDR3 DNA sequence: TGTGCCAGCAGCGTGACACTTTACTACGAGCAGTACTTC. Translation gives CASSVTLYYEQYF.

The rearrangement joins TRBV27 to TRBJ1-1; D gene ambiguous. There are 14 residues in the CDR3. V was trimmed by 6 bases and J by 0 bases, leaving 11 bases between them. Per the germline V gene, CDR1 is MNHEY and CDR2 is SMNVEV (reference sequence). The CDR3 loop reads CASRDGLMNTEAFF. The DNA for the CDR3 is TGTGCCAGCAGAGACGGACTCATGAACACTGAAGCTTTCTTT.

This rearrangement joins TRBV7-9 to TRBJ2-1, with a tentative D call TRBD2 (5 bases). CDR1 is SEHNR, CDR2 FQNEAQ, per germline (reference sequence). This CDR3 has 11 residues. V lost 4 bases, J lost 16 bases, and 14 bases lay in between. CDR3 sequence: CASSSTGRGFF. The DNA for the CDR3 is TGTGCCAGCAGCTCCACCGGACGGGGATTCTTC.

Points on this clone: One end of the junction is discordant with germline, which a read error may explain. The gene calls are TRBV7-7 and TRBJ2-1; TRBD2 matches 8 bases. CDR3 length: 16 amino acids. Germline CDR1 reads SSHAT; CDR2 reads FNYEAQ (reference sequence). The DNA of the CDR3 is TGTGCTAGCAGCTTAGCTCCGATAGCGGGGCACGGCGAGCAGTTCTTC. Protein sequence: CASSLAPIAGHGEQFF.

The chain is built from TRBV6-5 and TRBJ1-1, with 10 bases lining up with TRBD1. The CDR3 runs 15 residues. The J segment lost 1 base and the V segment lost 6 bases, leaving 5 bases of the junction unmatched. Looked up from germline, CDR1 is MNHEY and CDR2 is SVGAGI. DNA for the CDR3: TGTGCCAGCAGCGCGACAGGGGGCAGGAACACTGAAGCTTTCTTT. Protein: CASSATGGRNTEAFF.

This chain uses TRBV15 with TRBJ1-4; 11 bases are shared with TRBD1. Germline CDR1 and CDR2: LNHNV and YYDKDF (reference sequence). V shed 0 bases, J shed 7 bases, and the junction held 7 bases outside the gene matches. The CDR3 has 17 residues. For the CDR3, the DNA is TGTGCCACCAGCAGAGAAGGGACAGGGGGAAGATTTGAAAAACTGTTTTTT. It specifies CATSREGTGGRFEKLFF.

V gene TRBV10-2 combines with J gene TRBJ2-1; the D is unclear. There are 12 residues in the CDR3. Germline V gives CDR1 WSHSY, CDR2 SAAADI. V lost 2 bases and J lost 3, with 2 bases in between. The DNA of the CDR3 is TGCGCCAGCAGTGAGCTCTACAATGAGCAGTTCTTC. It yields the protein CASSELYNEQFF.

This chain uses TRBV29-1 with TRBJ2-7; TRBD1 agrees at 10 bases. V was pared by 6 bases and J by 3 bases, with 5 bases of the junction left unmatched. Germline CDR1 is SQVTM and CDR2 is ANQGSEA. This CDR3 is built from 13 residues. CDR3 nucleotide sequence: TGCAGCGTGGCCCGGGACAGGGGCTACGAGCAGTACTTC. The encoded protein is CSVARDRGYEQYF.

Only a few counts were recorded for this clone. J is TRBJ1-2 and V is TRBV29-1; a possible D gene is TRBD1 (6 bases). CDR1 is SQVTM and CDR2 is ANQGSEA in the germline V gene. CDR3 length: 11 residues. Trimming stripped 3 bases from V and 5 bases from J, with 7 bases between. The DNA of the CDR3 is TGCAGCGTTGAGCAGGGGTATGGCTACACCTTC. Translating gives CSVEQGYGYTF.

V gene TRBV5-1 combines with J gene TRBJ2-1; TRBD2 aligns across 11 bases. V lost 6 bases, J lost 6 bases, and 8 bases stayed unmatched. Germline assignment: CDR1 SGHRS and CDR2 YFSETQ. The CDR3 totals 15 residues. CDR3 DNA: TGCGCCAGCATTCCGGGACTAGCGGCTGTCAATGAGCAGTTCTTC. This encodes CASIPGLAAVNEQFF.

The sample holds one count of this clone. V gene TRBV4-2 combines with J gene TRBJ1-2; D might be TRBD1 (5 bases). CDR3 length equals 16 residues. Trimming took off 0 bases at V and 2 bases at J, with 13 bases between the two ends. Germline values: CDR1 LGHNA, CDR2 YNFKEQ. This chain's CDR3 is CASSQDIAGKNYGYTF. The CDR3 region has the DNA TGTGCCAGCAGCCAAGATATAGCAGGGAAAAACTATGGCTACACCTTC.

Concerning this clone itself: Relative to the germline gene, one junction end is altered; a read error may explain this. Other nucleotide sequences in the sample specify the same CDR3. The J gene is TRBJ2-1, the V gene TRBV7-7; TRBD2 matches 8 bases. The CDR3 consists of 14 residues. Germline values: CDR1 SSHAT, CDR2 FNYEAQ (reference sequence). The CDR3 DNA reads TGTGCTAGCAGCCCGTCGGGAGGGTTCAATGAGCAGTTCTTC. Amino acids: CASSPSGGFNEQFF.

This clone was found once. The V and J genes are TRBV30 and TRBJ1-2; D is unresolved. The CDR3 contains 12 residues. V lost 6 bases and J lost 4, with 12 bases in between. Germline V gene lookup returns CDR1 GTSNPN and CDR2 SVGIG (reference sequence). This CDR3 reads CACGVGSYGYTF. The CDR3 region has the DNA TGTGCCTGCGGGGTAGGCTCCTATGGCTACACCTTC.

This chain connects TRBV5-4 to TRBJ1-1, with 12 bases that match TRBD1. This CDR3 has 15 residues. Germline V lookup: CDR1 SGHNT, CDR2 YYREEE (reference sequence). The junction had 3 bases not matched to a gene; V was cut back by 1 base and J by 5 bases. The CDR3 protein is CASSLPGQGATEAFF. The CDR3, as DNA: TGTGCCAGCAGCTTGCCGGGACAGGGGGCAACTGAAGCTTTCTTT.

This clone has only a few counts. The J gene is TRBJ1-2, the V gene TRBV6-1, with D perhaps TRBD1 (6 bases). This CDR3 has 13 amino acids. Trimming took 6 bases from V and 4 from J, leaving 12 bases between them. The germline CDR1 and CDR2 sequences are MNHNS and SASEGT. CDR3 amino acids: CASRPGQFYGYTF. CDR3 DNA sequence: TGTGCCAGCAGACCAGGACAGTTCTATGGCTACACCTTC.

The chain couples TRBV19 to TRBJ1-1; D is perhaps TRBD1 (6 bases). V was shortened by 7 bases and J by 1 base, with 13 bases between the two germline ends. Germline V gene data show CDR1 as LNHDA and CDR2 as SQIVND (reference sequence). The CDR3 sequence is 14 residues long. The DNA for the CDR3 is TGTGCCAGTACCTTCGACAGGTCGAACACTGAAGCTTTCTTT. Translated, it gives CASTFDRSNTEAFF.

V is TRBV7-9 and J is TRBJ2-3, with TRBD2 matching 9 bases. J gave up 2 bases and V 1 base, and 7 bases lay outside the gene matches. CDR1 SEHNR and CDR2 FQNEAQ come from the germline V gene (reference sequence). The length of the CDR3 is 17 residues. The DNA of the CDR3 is TGTGCCAGCAGCTTAGATATCGCGGGAGGGCTCACAGATACGCAGTATTTT. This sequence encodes CASSLDIAGGLTDTQYF.

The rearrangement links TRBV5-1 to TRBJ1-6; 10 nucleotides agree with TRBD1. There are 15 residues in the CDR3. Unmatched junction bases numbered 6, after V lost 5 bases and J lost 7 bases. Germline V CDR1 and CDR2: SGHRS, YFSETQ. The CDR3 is CASSFDRGLNSPLHF. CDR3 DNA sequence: TGCGCCAGCAGTTTCGACAGGGGGCTAAATTCACCCCTCCACTTT.

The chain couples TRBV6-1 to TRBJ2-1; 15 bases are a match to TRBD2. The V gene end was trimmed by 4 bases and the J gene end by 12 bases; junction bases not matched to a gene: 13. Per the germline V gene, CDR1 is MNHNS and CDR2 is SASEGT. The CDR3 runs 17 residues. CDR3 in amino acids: CASSGSGTSGRTLGQFF. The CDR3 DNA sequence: TGTGCCAGCAGTGGTAGCGGGACTAGCGGGAGGACCCTGGGGCAGTTCTTC.

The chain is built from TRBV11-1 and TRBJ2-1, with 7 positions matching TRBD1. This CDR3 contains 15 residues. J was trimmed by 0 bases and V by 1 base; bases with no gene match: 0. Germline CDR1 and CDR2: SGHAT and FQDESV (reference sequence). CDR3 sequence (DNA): TGTGCCAGCAGCTTAGACAGGGGCTCCTACAATGAGCAGTTCTTC. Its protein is CASSLDRGSYNEQFF.